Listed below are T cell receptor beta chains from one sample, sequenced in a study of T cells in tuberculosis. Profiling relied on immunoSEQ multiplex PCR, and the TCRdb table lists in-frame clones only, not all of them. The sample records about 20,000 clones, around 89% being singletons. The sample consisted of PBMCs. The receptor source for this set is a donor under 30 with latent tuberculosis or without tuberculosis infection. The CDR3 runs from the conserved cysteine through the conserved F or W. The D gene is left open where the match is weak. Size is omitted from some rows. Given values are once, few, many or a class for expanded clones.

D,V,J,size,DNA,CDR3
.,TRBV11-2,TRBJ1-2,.,TGTGCCAGCACCAAGTCGGGTGCTAACTATGGCTACACCTTC,CASTKSGANYGYTF
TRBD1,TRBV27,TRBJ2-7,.,TGTGCCAGCAGTACCTGGACAGGGGCCTACGAGCAGTACTTC,CASSTWTGAYEQYF
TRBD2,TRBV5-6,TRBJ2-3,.,TGTGCCAGCAGCCCTTTGGGGGGGATACTCACAGATACGCAGTATTTT,CASSPLGGILTDTQYF
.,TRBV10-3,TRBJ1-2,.,TGTGCCATCAGTGAGTCGCCCAGGGCGGTTAACTATGGCTACACCTTC,CAISESPRAVNYGYTF
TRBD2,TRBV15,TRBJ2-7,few,TGTGCCACCAGCAGAGATCGGGGGGGTGACGAGCAGTACTTC,CATSRDRGGDEQYF
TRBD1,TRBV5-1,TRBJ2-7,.,TGCGCCAGCAGCGGACCACAGGGGGCCGACGGCGACGAGCAGTACTTC,CASSGPQGADGDEQYF
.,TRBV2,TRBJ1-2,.,TGTGCCAGCAGTGAAGAGGCCATCGGGGGCTACACCTTC,CASSEEAIGGYTF
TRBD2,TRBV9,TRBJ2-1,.,TGTGCCAGCAGCCAAGCTGGGGGGACTAGCGGAAAGGAGCAGTTCTTC,CASSQAGGTSGKEQFF
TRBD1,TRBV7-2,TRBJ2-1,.,TGTGCCAGCAGCTTCGTCAGGGGGGAGCAGTTCTTC,CASSFVRGEQFF
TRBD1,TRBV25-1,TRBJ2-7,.,TGTGCCAGCAGTGTACCGACAGGGGGCAGCGACGAGCAGTACTTC,CASSVPTGGSDEQYF
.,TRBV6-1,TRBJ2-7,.,TGTGCCAGCAGGGCAACAAGCTCCTACGAGCAGTACTTC,CASRATSSYEQYF
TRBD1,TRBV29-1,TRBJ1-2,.,TGCAGCGCTAGGGACAGATACAACTATGGCTACACCTTC,CSARDRYNYGYTF
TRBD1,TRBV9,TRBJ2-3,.,TGTGCCAGCAGCTCCCCCGGGACAGGGGCCCCAGATACGCAGTATTTT,CASSSPGTGAPDTQYF
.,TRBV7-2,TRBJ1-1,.,TGTGCCAGCAGCGCGCAGGACAGCCTTTCTGAAGCTTTCTTT,CASSAQDSLSEAFF
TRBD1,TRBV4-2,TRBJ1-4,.,TGTGCCAGCAGCCAAGAGGCTGGGACAGGTGGTGAAAAACTGTTTTTT,CASSQEAGTGGEKLFF
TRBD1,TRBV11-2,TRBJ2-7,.,TGTGCCAGCAGCTCCATTAGGGACAGACCCTACGAGCAGTACTTC,CASSSIRDRPYEQYF
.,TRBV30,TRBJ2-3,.,TGTGCCTGGAGTTTTAGCGGCTACACAGATACGCAGTATTTT,CAWSFSGYTDTQYF